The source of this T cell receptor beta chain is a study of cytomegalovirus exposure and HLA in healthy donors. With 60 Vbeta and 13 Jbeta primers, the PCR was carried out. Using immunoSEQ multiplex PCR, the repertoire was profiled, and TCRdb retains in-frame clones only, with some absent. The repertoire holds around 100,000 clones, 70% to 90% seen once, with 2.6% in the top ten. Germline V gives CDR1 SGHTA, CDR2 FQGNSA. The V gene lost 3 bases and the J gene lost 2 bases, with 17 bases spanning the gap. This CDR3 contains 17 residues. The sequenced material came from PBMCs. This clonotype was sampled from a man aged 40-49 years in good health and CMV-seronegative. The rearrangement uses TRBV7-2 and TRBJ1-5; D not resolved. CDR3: CASSLRAGIVGNQPQHF. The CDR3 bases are TGTGCCAGCAGCTTGCGGGCTGGGATAGTGGGCAATCAGCCCCAGCATTTT.